This TCR beta chain was found in a study of blood T cells in healthy people across ages. Study-wide findings and caveats: Unknown CMV status may confound age-related changes in expanded clones. Strong correlation was found linking TCR beta diversity to naive T cell percentage. Estimated diversity that came from one million T cells was considered an underestimate. Diversity of TCR beta per million T cells declined in a roughly linear way with age.

This clonotype showed up many times. Its cognate antigen is unknown. This CDR3 contains 15 residues. Germline values: CDR1 MNHEY, CDR2 SMNVEV (reference sequence). Losses at the gene ends were 4 bases for V and 3 bases for J; bases not matched to a gene: 6. Next came a second PCR, run for about 7 to 12 cycles, which used a sample-barcoded 5' primer along with a J-beta primer mix. TCRdb processed the 5' RACE reads anew with MiXCR; each CDR3 protein has one entry. The sample holds around 870,000 distinct CDR3 sequences, around 26% seen once. What was sequenced was blood. The chain has TRBV27 and TRBJ2-7; 10 bases are a match to TRBD2. The TCR was taken from an elderly woman in good health. CDR3: CASSSNSGGDYEQYF. The CDR3 bases are TGTGCCAGCAGTTCCAACAGCGGGGGGGACTACGAGCAGTACTTC.